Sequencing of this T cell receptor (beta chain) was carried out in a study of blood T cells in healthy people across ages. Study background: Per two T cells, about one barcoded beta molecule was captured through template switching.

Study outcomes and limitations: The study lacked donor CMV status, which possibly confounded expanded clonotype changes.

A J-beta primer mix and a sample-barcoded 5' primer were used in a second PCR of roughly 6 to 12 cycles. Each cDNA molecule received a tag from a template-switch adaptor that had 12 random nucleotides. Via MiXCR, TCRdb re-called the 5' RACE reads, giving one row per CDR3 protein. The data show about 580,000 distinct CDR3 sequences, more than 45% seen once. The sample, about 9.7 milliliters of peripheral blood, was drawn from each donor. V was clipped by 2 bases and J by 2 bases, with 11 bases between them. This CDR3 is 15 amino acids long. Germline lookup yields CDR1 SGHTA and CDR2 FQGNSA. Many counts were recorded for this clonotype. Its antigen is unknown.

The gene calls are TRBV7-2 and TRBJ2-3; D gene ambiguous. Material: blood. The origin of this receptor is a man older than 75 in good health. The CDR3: CASSLISGHTDTQYF. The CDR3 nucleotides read TGTGCCAGCAGCTTAATATCGGGCCACACAGATACGCAGTATTTT.